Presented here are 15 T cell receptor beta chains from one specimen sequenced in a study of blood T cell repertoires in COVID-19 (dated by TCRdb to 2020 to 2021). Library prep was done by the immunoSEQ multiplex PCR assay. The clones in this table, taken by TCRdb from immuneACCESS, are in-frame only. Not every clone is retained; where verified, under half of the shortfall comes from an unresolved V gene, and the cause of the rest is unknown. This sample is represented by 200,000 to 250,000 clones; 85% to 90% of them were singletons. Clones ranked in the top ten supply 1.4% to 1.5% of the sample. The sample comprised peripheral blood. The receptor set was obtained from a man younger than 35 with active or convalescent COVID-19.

The CDR3 nucleotides are TGCGCCAGCAGCTCCCCTCGGACACACGCGAACACCGGGGAGCTGTTTTTT. Translation gives CASSSPRTHANTGELFF. V usage is TRBV5-1 and J usage is TRBJ2-2; D is possibly TRBD1 (5 bases). The V end was cut by 3 bases, the J end by 0 bases, with 15 bases between. The length of the CDR3 is 17 residues. The germline CDR1 and CDR2 sequences are SGHRS and YFSETQ.

The DNA of the CDR3 is TGTGCCAGCAGTCCGCCCGATGGGGGCAACTACGAGCAGTACTTC. Translating it yields CASSPPDGGNYEQYF. The rearrangement joins TRBV28 to TRBJ2-7, with D possibly TRBD1 on 6 matching bases. Germline V gives CDR1 MDHEN, CDR2 SYDVKM. The CDR3 spans 15 residues. The ends were cut back, 5 bases at V and 3 bases at J, with 17 bases in the middle.

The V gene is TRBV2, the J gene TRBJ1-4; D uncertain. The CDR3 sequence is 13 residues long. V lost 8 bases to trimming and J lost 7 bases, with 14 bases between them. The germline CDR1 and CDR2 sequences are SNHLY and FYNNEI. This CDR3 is CASVGSEAEKLFF. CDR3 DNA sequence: TGTGCCAGCGTCGGATCCGAGGCTGAAAAACTGTTTTTT.

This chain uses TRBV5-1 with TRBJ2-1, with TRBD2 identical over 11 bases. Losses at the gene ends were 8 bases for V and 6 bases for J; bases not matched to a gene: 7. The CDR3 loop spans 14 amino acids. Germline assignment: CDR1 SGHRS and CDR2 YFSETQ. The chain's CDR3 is CASTGTSGTNEQFF. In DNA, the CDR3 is TGCGCCAGTACCGGGACTAGCGGTACCAATGAGCAGTTCTTC.

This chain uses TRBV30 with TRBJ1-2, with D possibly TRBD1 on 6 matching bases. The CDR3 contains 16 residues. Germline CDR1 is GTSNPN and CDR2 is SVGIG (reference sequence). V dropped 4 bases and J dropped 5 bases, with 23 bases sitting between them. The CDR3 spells CAWTRPTTRRGYGYTF. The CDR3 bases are TGTGCCTGGACCCGCCCCACCACGAGAAGGGGGTATGGCTACACCTTC.

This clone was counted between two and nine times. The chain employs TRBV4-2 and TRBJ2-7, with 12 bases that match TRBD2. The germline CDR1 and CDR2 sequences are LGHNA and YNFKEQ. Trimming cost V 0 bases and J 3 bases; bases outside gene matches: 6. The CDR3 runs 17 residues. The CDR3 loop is CASSQDLAGGYSYEQYF. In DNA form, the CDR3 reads TGTGCCAGCAGCCAAGATCTAGCGGGAGGGTATAGCTACGAGCAGTACTTC.

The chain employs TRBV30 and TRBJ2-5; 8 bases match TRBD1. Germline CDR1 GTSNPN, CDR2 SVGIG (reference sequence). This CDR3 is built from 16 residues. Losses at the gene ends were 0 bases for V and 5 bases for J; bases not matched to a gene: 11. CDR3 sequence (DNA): TGTGCCTGGAGTGTAGCGGCGGCAGGGGGCAGGGAGACCCAGTACTTC. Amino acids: CAWSVAAAGGRETQYF.

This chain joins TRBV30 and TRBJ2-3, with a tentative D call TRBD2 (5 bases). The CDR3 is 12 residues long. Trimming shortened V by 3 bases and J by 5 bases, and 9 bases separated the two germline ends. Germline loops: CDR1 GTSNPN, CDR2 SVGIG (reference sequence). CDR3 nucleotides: TGTGCCTGGAGCCTAGCCGGAGATACGCAGTATTTT. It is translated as CAWSLAGDTQYF.

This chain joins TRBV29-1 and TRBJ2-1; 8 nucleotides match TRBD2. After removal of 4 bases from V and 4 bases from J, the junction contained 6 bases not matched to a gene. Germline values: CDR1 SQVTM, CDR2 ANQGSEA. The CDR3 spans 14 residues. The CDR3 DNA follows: TGCAGCGTTGGGGCGGGACTAGGTTACAATGAGCAGTTCTTC. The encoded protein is CSVGAGLGYNEQFF.

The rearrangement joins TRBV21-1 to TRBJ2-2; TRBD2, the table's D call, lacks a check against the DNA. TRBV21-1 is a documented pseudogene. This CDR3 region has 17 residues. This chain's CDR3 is CASSKGAGGPGTGELFF. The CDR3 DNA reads TGTGCCAGCAGCAAAGGGGCGGGAGGGCCAGGCACCGGGGAGCTGTTTTTT.

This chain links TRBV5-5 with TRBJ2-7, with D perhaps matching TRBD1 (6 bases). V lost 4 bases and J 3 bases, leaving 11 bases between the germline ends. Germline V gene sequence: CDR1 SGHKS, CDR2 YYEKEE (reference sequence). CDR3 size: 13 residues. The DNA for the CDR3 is TGTGCCAGCAGCCGAACGACAGGCTACGAGCAGTACTTC. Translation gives CASSRTTGYEQYF.

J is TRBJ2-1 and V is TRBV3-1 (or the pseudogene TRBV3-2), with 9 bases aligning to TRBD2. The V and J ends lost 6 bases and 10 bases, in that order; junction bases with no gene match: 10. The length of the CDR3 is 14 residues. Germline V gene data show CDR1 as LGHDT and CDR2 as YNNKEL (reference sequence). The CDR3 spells CASSPSGRWGEQFF. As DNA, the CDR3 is TGTGCCAGCAGTCCCAGCGGGAGGTGGGGAGAGCAGTTCTTC.

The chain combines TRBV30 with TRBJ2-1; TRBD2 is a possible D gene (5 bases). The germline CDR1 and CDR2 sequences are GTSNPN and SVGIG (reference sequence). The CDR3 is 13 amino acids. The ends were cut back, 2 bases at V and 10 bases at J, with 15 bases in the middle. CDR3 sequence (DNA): TGTGCCTGGAGTTCAGGACTGCGCGAGGAGCAGTTCTTC. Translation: CAWSSGLREEQFF.

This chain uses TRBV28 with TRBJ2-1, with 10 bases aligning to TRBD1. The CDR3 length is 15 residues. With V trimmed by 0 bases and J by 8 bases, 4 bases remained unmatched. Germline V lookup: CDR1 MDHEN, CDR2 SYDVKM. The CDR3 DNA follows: TGTGCCAGCAGTTTATGGGACAGGGGGTTGGATGAGCAGTTCTTC. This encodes CASSLWDRGLDEQFF. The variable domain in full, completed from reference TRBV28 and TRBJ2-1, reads DVKVTQSSRYLVKRTGEKVFLECVQDMDHENMFWYRQDPGLGLRLIYFSYDVKMKEKGDIPEGYSVSREKKERFSLILESASTNQTSMYLCASSLWDRGLDEQFFGPGTRLTVL.

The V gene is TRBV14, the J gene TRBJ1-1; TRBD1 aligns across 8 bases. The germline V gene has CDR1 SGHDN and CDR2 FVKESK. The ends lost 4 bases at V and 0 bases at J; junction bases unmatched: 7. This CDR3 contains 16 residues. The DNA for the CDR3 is TGTGCCAGCAGCCCGCATTCGGGACAGGTGAACACTGAAGCTTTCTTT. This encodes CASSPHSGQVNTEAFF.